The present T cell receptor beta chain was sequenced within a study of blood T cell repertoires in COVID-19. Study context: Sources were T cells, B-cell-depleted T cells, or PBMCs; the material itself was cDNA or gDNA.

Across 20 to 25 US areas, participants ranged in age from roughly 18 to 95 years. Only in-frame clones appear in the TCRdb table, and some are missing; sequencing was by immunoSEQ multiplex PCR. The data hold 300,000 to 400,000 clones, with 85% to 90% observed a single time. CDR1 SEHNR and CDR2 FQNEAQ come from the germline V gene (reference sequence). V gave up 2 bases and J gave up 1 base, with 9 bases separating them. The CDR3 contains 15 residues. This clone was seen only once. The chain carries TRBV7-9 and TRBJ2-4, with no clear D. The sequenced sample was PBMCs or T cells enriched from blood (not recorded which). This TCR derives from a man aged 18 to 30 who had recovered from COVID-19. CDR3 DNA: TGTGCCAGCAGCTTAAGAGGTCGGGCCAAAAACATTCAGTACTTC. This translates into CASSLRGRAKNIQYF. Looking up the rest from reference TRBV7-9 and TRBJ2-4 gives the full variable domain: DTGVSQNPRHKITKRGQNVTFRCDPISEHNRLYWYRQTLGQGPEFLTYFQNEAQLEKSRLLSDRFSAERPKGSFSTLEIQRTEQGDSAMYLCASSLRGRAKNIQYFGAGTRLSVL.